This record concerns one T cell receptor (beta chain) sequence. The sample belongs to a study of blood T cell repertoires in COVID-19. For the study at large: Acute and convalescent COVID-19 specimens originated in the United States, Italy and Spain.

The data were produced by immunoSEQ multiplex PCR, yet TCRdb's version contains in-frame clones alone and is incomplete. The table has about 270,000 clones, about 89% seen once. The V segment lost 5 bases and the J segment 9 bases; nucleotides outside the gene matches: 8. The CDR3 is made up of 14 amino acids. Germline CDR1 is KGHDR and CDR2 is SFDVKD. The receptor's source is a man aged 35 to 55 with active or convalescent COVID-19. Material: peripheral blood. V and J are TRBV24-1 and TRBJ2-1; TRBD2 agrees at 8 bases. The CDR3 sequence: CATSAREAGLEQFF. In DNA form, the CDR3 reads TGTGCCACCAGTGCGCGGGAGGCCGGTCTTGAGCAGTTCTTC.